This T cell receptor beta chain was captured in a study of immune evolution from preneoplasia to lung adenocarcinoma. Whole-study results and caveats: From normal lung to invasive adenocarcinoma, top clone frequencies appeared to decrease. Later-stage lesions seemingly showed higher T cell density and diversity than normal lung.

About this clone itself: No antigen is known for it. One end of the junction fails to match germline, which may point to a read error. At the DNA level, this CDR3 is encoded by other sequences in the same sample as well.

This CDR3 has 14 residues. CDR1 is SNHLY, CDR2 FYNNEI, per germline. The method was immunoSEQ multiplex PCR; TCRdb's version includes in-frame clones alone and lacks a portion of them. The sample holds around 4,300 clones, roughly three quarters seen once. Two lung cancer pathologists independently confirmed each histologic diagnosis. The sequence was collected from an older donor with lung adenocarcinoma. J is TRBJ2-7 and V is TRBV2; D gene unclear. The material sequenced was FFPE adjacent normal lung tissue. CDR3 sequence: CASSDGQPLSEQYF. In nucleotides, the CDR3 is TGTGCCAGCAGTGATGGTCAGCCACTTAGTGAGCAGTATTTC.